This TCR beta chain stems from a study of CD8+CD57+ T cells in acquired aplastic anemia. Broader study findings: About 30 CD8+ CDR3 sequences occurred in both the patients and the controls.

Researchers used genomic DNA as the template to profile TCR beta VDJ and CDR3. TCRdb re-derived calls from the reads in MiXCR, one entry per CDR3 protein. The repertoire includes under 200,000 distinct CDR3 sequences, 48% of them detected once, and roughly 30% sits in the top ten. The CDR3 has 15 residues. Germline-derived CDR1 and CDR2 are SNHLY and FYNNEI. Flow cytometry had shown expanded CD8+CD57+ cells in the patients chosen for sequencing. Every patient was diagnosed with severe acquired aplastic anemia. Worth noting for this clonotype: Its antigen is currently unknown. One end of the junction varies from germline; a read error may be responsible.

This chain links TRBV2 with TRBJ2-3, with D hard to call. Sequenced input: sorted CD4+, CD8+, or CD8+CD57+ T cells (not recorded which) from PBMCs. The clonotype comes from a human donor with aplastic anemia. The CDR3 DNA is TGCGCCAGCAGTGAGGTGGCGTATCGGTGGTATACGCAGTATTTT. Protein product: CASSEVAYRWYTQYF.